Described below is a single T cell receptor beta chain sequence and its context. Its target is not known. This sample was included in a study of CD8+ T cells in alopecia areata. Study-wide points: Clonality in lesional scalp, especially alopecia totalis/universalis, exceeded that of normal scalp. Resident alphabeta T-cell populations of normal skin are likewise subject to sequencing in scalp samples.

CDR1 KGHSY and CDR2 FQNENV come from the germline V gene. V gave up 4 bases and J gave up 2 bases, with 6 bases separating them. The CDR3 sequence is 12 residues long. RNA, once extracted, was reverse transcribed into cDNA for use as the sequencing template. Profiling relied on immunoSEQ multiplex PCR, and the TCRdb table lists in-frame clones only, not all of them. The repertoire holds some 150,000 clones, with 45% to 60% as singletons. This specimen was CD8+ T cells sorted from blood, taken at week 0. This rearrangement joins TRBV16 to TRBJ2-7; D uncertain. This clonotype was sampled from a human donor with alopecia areata. The CDR3 DNA follows: TGTGCCAGCAGCCCAACCACCTACGAGCAGTACTTC. As protein: CASSPTTYEQYF.